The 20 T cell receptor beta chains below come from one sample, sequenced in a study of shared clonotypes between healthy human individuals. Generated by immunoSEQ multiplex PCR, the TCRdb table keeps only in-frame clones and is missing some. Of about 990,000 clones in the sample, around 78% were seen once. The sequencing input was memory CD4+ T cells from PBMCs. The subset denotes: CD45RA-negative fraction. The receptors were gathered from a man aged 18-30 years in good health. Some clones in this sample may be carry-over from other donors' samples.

The CDR3 DNA is TGCAGCGTTGAAGCAGTCTATGGCTACACCTTC. It is translated as CSVEAVYGYTF. The chain recombines TRBV29-1 with TRBJ1-2; D is uncertain. With 1 base removed from V and 4 bases from J, the gap between germline ends came to 4 bases. The CDR3 totals 11 residues. The V gene's germline CDR1 is SQVTM and CDR2 ANQGSEA. Full variable domain (outside the CDR3, taken from reference TRBV29-1 and TRBJ1-2): SAVISQKPSRDICQRGTSLTIQCQVDSQVTMMFWYRQQPGQSLTLIATANQGSEATYESGFVIDKFPISRPNLTFSTLTVSNMSPEDSSIYLCSVEAVYGYTFGSGTRLTVV.

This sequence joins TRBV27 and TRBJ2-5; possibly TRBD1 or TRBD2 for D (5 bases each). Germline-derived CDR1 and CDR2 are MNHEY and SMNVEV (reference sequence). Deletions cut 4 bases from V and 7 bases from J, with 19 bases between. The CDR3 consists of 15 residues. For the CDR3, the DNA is TGTGCCAGCAGTTCGGGTGTGGTTTCTGGGGGGACCCAGTACTTC. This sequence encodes CASSSGVVSGGTQYF.

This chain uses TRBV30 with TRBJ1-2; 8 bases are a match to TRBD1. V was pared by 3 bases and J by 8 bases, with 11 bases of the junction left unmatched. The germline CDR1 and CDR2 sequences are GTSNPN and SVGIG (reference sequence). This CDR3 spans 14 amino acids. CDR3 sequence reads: CAWSPRDRRSGYTF. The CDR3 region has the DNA TGTGCCTGGAGCCCCCGGGACAGGCGATCGGGCTACACCTTC.

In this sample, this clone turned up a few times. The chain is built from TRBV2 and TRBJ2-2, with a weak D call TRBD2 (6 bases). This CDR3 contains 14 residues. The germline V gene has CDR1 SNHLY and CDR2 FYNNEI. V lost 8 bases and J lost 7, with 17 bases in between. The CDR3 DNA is TGTGCCAGCCTTGAAAGACTAGTTATCGGGGAGCTGTTTTTT. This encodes CASLERLVIGELFF.

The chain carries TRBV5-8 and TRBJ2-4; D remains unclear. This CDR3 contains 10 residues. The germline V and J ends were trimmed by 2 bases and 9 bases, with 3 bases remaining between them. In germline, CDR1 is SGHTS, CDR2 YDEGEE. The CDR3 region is CASSLTIQYF. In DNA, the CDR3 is TGTGCCAGCAGCTTAACCATTCAGTACTTC. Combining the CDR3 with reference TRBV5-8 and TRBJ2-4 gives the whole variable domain EAGVTQSPTHLIKTRGQQATLRCSPISGHTSVYWYQQALGLGLQFLLWYDEGEERNRGNFPPRFSGRQFPNYSSELNVNALELEDSALYLCASSLTIQYFGAGTRLSVL.

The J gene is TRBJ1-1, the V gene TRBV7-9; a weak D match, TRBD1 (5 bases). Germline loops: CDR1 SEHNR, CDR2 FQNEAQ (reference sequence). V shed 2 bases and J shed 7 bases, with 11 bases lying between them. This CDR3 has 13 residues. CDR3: CASSLLLRGEAFF. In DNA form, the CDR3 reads TGTGCCAGCAGCTTATTGTTAAGGGGTGAAGCTTTCTTT.

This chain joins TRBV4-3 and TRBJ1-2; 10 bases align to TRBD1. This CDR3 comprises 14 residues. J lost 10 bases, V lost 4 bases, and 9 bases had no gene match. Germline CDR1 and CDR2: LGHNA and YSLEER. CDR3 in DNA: TGCGCCAGCAGCCCAACAGGACAGGGGGGCATCTACACCTTC. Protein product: CASSPTGQGGIYTF.

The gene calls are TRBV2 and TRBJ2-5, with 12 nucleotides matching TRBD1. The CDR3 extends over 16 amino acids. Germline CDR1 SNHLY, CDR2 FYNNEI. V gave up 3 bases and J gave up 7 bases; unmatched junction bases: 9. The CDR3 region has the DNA TGTGCCAGCAGTGATTCGGGACAGGGGGCGGCTGCGACCCAGTACTTC. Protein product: CASSDSGQGAAATQYF.

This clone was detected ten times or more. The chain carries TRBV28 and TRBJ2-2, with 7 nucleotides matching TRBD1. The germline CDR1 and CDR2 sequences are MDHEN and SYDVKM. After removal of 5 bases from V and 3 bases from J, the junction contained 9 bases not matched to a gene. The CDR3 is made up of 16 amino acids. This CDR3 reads CASSPLDRAYTGELFF. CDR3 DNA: TGTGCCAGCAGTCCACTAGACAGGGCTTACACCGGGGAGCTGTTTTTT.

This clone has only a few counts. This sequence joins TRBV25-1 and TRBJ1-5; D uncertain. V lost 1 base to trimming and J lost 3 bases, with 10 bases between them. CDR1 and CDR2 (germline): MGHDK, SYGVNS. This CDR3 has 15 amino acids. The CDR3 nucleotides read TGTGCCAGCAGTGAATCATGGCAGGACAATCAGCCCCAGCATTTT. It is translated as CASSESWQDNQPQHF.

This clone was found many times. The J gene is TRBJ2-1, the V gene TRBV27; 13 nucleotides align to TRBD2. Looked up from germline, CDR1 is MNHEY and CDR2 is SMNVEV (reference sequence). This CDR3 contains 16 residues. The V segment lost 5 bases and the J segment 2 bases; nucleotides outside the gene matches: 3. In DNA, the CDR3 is TGTGCCAGCAGTCGACTAGCGGGAGGACCCTACAATGAGCAGTTCTTC. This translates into CASSRLAGGPYNEQFF.

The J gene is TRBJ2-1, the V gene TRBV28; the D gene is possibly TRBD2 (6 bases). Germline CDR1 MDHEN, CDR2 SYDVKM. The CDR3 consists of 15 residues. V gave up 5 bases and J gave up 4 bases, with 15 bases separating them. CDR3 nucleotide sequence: TGTGCCAGCAGTATGAGGACCGGGAGATACAATGAGCAGTTCTTC. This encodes CASSMRTGRYNEQFF.

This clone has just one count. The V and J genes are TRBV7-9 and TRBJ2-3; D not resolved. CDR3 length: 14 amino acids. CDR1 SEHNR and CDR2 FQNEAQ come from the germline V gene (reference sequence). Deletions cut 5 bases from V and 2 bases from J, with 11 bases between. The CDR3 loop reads CASSLPPNTDTQYF. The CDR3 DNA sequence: TGTGCCAGCAGCCTTCCCCCAAACACAGATACGCAGTATTTT.

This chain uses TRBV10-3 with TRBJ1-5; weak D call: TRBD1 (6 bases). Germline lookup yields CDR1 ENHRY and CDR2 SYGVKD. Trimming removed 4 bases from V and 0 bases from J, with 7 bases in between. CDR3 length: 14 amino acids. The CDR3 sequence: CAISGTDSNQPQHF. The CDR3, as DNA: TGTGCCATCAGTGGGACAGATAGCAATCAGCCCCAGCATTTT.

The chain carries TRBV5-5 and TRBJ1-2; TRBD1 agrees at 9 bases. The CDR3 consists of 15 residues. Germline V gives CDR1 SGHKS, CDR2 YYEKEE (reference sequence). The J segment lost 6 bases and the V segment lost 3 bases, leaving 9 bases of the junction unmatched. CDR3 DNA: TGTGCCAGCAGCTCCACAGGGGGCCGCTTTGATGGCTACACCTTC. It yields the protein CASSSTGGRFDGYTF. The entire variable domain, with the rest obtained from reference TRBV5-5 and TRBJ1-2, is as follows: DAGVTQSPTHLIKTRGQQVTLRCSPISGHKSVSWYQQVLGQGPQFIFQYYEKEERGRGNFPDRFSARQFPNYSSELNVNALLLGDSALYLCASSSTGGRFDGYTFGSGTRLTVV.

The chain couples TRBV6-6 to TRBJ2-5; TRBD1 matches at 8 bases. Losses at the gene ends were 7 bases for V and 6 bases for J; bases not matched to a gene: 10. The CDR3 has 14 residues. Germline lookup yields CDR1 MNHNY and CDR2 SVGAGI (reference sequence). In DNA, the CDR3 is TGTGCCAGCATTGACTCCGGGACAGGCCAGACCCAGTACTTC. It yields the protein CASIDSGTGQTQYF.

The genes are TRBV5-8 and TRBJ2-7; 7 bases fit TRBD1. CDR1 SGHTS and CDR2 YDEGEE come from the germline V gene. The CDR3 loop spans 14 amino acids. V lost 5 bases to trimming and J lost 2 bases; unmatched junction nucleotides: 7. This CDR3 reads CASRYRDRAYEQYF. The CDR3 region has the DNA TGTGCCAGCAGGTACCGGGACAGAGCCTACGAGCAGTACTTC.

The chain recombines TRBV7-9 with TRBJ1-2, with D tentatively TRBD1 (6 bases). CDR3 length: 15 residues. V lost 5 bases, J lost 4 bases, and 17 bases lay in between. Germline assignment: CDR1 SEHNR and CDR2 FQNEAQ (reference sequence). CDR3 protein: CASSKGTSGAYGYTF. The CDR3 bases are TGTGCCAGCAGCAAAGGGACATCGGGAGCCTATGGCTACACCTTC.

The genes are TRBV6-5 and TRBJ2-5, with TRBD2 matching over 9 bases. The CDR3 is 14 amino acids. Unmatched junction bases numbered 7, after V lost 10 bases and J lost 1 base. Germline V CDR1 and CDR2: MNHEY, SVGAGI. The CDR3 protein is CATARLAAQETQYF. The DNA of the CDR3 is TGTGCCACCGCCAGACTAGCGGCCCAAGAGACCCAGTACTTC.

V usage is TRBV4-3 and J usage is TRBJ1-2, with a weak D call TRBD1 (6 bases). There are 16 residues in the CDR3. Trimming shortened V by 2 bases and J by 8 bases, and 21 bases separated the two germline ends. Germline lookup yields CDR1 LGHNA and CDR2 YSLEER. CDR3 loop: CASSQTQQGAAYGYTF. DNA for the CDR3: TGCGCCAGCAGCCAAACCCAACAGGGAGCAGCCTACGGCTACACCTTC.